These 4 T cell receptor beta chains came from one sample sequenced in a study of shared clonotypes between healthy human individuals. Libraries were prepared by immunoSEQ multiplex PCR; TCRdb keeps only in-frame clonotypes and omits some of them. Here the sample spans about 460,000 clones, around 77% being singletons. The sequenced sample consisted of PBMCs. These receptors all stem from a middle-aged woman in good health. Some clones in this sample may be carry-over from other donors' samples.

With respect to this clone: Distinct nucleotide sequences in the sample also encode this CDR3. This chain uses TRBV29-1 with TRBJ2-7; TRBD2 matches at 14 bases. This CDR3 has 14 residues. Trimming removed 4 bases from V and 4 bases from J; junction bases left unmatched: 3. Looked up from germline, CDR1 is SQVTM and CDR2 is ANQGSEA. CDR3 sequence: CSVGGTSGSYEQYF. The CDR3 DNA is TGCAGCGTTGGAGGGACTAGCGGGAGTTACGAGCAGTACTTC.

The chain employs TRBV28 and TRBJ2-7, with D perhaps matching TRBD2 (5 bases). Trimming took 10 bases from V and 0 from J, leaving 16 bases between them. CDR3 length: 14 residues. Germline CDR1 MDHEN, CDR2 SYDVKM. CDR3 residues: CATSRTGHSYEQYF. The CDR3 DNA sequence: TGTGCCACATCCAGGACTGGGCACTCCTACGAGCAGTACTTC.

On this clone itself: A read error is likely here: a far larger clone is one base away. The V and J genes are TRBV4-3 and TRBJ2-4; possibly TRBD1 or TRBD2 for D (6 bases each). CDR3 length equals 15 residues. Germline CDR1 and CDR2: LGHNA and YSLEER. Trimming cost V 0 bases and J 12 bases, with 18 bases left between them. The CDR3 region is CASSQDGARGDTQYF. CDR3 DNA sequence: TGCGCCAGCAGCCAAGATGGGGCGCGCGGGGACACTCAGTACTTC.

The count of this clone is one. The chain recombines TRBV29-1 with TRBJ2-7, with 7 nucleotides matching TRBD1. Losses at the gene ends were 6 bases for V and 4 bases for J; bases not matched to a gene: 9. CDR1 SQVTM and CDR2 ANQGSEA come from the germline V gene. The length of the CDR3 is 13 residues. The CDR3 reads CSVGTAVGYEQYF. The CDR3 DNA reads TGCAGCGTCGGGACAGCAGTGGGGTACGAGCAGTACTTC.